This TCR beta chain was profiled in a study of pediatric ulcerative colitis. Study conclusions and caveats: Two rectal clonotypes were found only in ulcerative colitis patients, all of them. Rectal pinch biopsies may have included blood-derived T cells, especially in patients with overt colitis.

The rectum was sampled with one to two pinch biopsies at colonoscopy. The diagnostic colonoscopy in ulcerative colitis patients preceded any immunosuppressive treatment. Trimming stripped 3 bases from V and 4 bases from J, with 10 bases between. The CDR3 has 13 amino acids. Germline values: CDR1 KGHSH, CDR2 LQKENI. About this clone itself: Its antigen remains unknown.

The repertoire was sequenced with immunoSEQ multiplex PCR; TCRdb's copy has only in-frame clones and lacks some. In the table there are under 50,000 clones, 60% to 85% of which are singletons. This receptor was taken from a girl between 10 and 17 years old with moderate ulcerative colitis. The sample consisted of gut tissue. The J gene is TRBJ2-7, the V gene TRBV18; D gene unclear. CDR3 coding DNA: TGTGCCAGCTCACCTCCTTTAGTTTACGAGCAGTACTTC. Translated, it gives CASSPPLVYEQYF. Variable domain in full (rest from reference TRBV18 and TRBJ2-7): NAGVMQNPRHLVRRRGQEARLRCSPMKGHSHVYWYRQLPEEGLKFMVYLQKENIIDESGMPKERFSAEFPKEGPSILRIQQVVRGDSAAYFCASSPPLVYEQYFGPGTRLTVT.